This TCR beta chain was recovered during a study of beta chain features in type 1 diabetes. Germline V gene lookup returns CDR1 MNHNS and CDR2 SASEGT. V was trimmed by 1 base and J by 5 bases, leaving 11 bases between them. This CDR3 has 14 residues. Study-level points and caveats: Moderate but significant shortening of TCRB CDR3s was recorded in all four CD4+ subsets from Type 1 diabetes patients.

Remarks on this clone: The antigen is undetermined.

What was sequenced were expressed TCRB transcripts, since all of the isolated RNA had been reverse transcribed. TCRdb's table, derived via immunoSEQ multiplex PCR, lists solely in-frame clones and lacks some. Of some 280,000 clones listed, 14% are singletons. Sequencing used naive CD4+ T cells from blood. This chain links TRBV6-1 with TRBJ1-2, with a weak D call TRBD1 (5 bases). The receptor's source is a man in his thirties or forties with type 1 diabetes. The chain's CDR3 is CASSEGDGLYGYTF. The CDR3 DNA sequence: TGTGCCAGCAGTGAAGGGGACGGACTATATGGCTACACCTTC.